Shown below are 20 T cell receptor beta chains from a single sample sequenced in a study of cytomegalovirus exposure and HLA in healthy donors. Amplification used 60 Vbeta primers and 13 Jbeta primers. Clones were read by immunoSEQ multiplex PCR, and TCRdb kept only the in-frame ones, dropping some. The repertoire holds 95,000 to 150,000 clones, with more than 60% as singletons. Source material: PBMCs. The receptors were gathered from a man aged 35-49 years in good health and CMV-seropositive.

This rearrangement joins TRBV19 to TRBJ1-2; 9 positions agree with TRBD1. The V and J ends lost 4 bases and 6 bases, in that order; junction bases with no gene match: 3. Germline-derived CDR1 and CDR2 are LNHDA and SQIVND (reference sequence). The CDR3 runs to 13 residues. CDR3: CASSTTGGDGYTF. The CDR3 nucleotides read TGTGCCAGTAGTACGACAGGGGGGGATGGCTACACCTTC.

The CDR3 bases are TGTGCCAGCAGCCGACGCGCTAGCGGGTACTACAATGAGCAGTTCTTC. Translation: CASSRRASGYYNEQFF. This chain links TRBV7-2 with TRBJ2-1; TRBD2 matches at 8 bases. The CDR3 consists of 16 residues. The germline gives CDR1 SGHTA, CDR2 FQGNSA. Trimming removed 5 bases from V and 3 bases from J; junction bases left unmatched: 9.

The chain recombines TRBV10-3 with TRBJ2-3; 8 bases map to TRBD2. Germline CDR1 and CDR2: ENHRY and SYGVKD. The CDR3 has 16 residues. The V gene end was trimmed by 5 bases and the J gene end by 6 bases; junction bases not matched to a gene: 13. DNA for the CDR3: TGTGCCATCAGTTTGGATAGCGGGACGGTCCCTGATACGCAGTATTTT. Protein product: CAISLDSGTVPDTQYF.

This clone has just a few counts. V is TRBV6-5 and J is TRBJ1-6; 7 bases agree with TRBD1. This CDR3 region has 15 residues. The V and J ends lost 11 bases and 4 bases, in that order; junction bases with no gene match: 11. Per germline, CDR1 MNHEY and CDR2 SVGAGI. This CDR3 is CAGITGAVYNSPLHF. In DNA form, the CDR3 reads TGTGCCGGTATCACAGGGGCAGTTTATAATTCACCCCTCCACTTT.

This chain uses TRBV7-9 with TRBJ1-3, with D possibly matching TRBD1 (5 bases). The CDR3 extends over 16 amino acids. Trimming stripped 4 bases from V and 0 bases from J, with 13 bases between. Germline V gene sequence: CDR1 SEHNR, CDR2 FQNEAQ (reference sequence). This CDR3 reads CASSSGRDHSGNTIYF. The DNA of the CDR3 is TGTGCCAGCAGCTCCGGGAGGGACCACTCTGGAAACACCATATATTTT. Drawing the rest from reference TRBV7-9 and TRBJ1-3, the complete variable domain is DTGVSQNPRHKITKRGQNVTFRCDPISEHNRLYWYRQTLGQGPEFLTYFQNEAQLEKSRLLSDRFSAERPKGSFSTLEIQRTEQGDSAMYLCASSSGRDHSGNTIYFGEGSWLTVV.

This clone has a handful of counts. CDR3 residues: CASSFPDRDSNQPQHF. CDR3 nucleotide sequence: TGTGCCAGCAGTTTTCCGGACAGGGATAGCAATCAGCCCCAGCATTTT. The chain recombines TRBV28 with TRBJ1-5, with 8 bases fitting TRBD1. CDR1 is MDHEN and CDR2 is SYDVKM in the germline V gene. There are 16 residues in the CDR3. With 3 bases clipped from V and 0 bases from J, the junction kept 4 bases outside the gene matches.

This clone was detected a few times. The CDR3 here is CASSLTGGGNTEAFF. CDR3 nucleotides: TGTGCCAGCAGCTTGACAGGCGGCGGTAACACTGAAGCTTTCTTT. The gene calls are TRBV7-9 and TRBJ1-1, with D perhaps TRBD1 (6 bases). Deletions cut 3 bases from V and 2 bases from J, with 13 bases between. The V gene's germline CDR1 is SEHNR and CDR2 FQNEAQ (reference sequence). There are 15 residues in the CDR3.

The chain has TRBV18 and TRBJ2-5, with TRBD2 as a possible D gene (5 bases). The V and J ends lost 3 bases and 4 bases respectively, with 9 bases between them. The germline V gene has CDR1 KGHSH and CDR2 LQKENI. This CDR3 contains 13 residues. CDR3 protein: CASSPLARETQYF. CDR3 DNA: TGTGCCAGCTCACCCCTAGCTCGAGAGACCCAGTACTTC.

V gene TRBV7-2 combines with J gene TRBJ2-1; no clear D. Trimming stripped 2 bases from V and 11 bases from J, with 13 bases between. Germline CDR1 SGHTA, CDR2 FQGNSA. This CDR3 contains 13 residues. CDR3 DNA: TGTGCCAGCAGCTTAAGAAACTCCATCCAGCAGTTCTTC. It translates to CASSLRNSIQQFF.

This clone was counted only a few times. The V gene is TRBV2, the J gene TRBJ1-1; TRBD1 aligns across 7 bases. Germline V gene lookup returns CDR1 SNHLY and CDR2 FYNNEI. The CDR3 runs to 13 residues. Germline trimming cut 10 bases from V and 1 base from J; bases unmatched to any gene: 6. CDR3 amino acids: CATNQGENTEAFF. The CDR3 DNA is TGTGCCACCAATCAGGGGGAGAACACTGAAGCTTTCTTT.

The CDR3 nucleotides read TGTGCCAGCGGGGCACAGGGGGTCTACTATGGCTACACCTTC. Translated: CASGAQGVYYGYTF. The V and J genes are TRBV6-1 and TRBJ1-2, with TRBD1 matching 8 bases. Per the germline V gene, CDR1 is MNHNS and CDR2 is SASEGT. Trimming at V came to 8 bases and at J to 3 bases, leaving 8 bases not matched to a gene. This CDR3 has 14 amino acids.

This chain connects TRBV7-6 to TRBJ2-1; the match to TRBD2 covers 12 bases. Germline V lookup: CDR1 SGHVS, CDR2 FNYEAQ. The CDR3 sequence is 17 residues long. The junction had 6 bases not matched to a gene; V was cut back by 1 base and J by 5 bases. The chain's CDR3 is CASSLGLLAGGNNEQFF. Written as DNA, the CDR3 is TGTGCCAGCAGCTTAGGTCTACTAGCGGGAGGTAACAATGAGCAGTTCTTC.

The V and J genes are TRBV19 and TRBJ1-5, with D uncertain. The V gene lost 3 bases and the J gene lost 3 bases, with 12 bases spanning the gap. This CDR3 is 15 amino acids long. CDR1 LNHDA and CDR2 SQIVND come from the germline V gene (reference sequence). The CDR3 region has the DNA TGTGCCAGTAGTATGGGCCCCGCGATCAATCAGCCCCAGCATTTT. It specifies CASSMGPAINQPQHF.

This clone was found once. This sequence joins TRBV19 and TRBJ1-5; D is ambiguous. Between the trimmed V and J ends, which lost 6 bases and 5 bases, there was a span of 11 bases. CDR3 length: 13 amino acids. CDR1 and CDR2 from the germline V gene are LNHDA and SQIVND (reference sequence). The CDR3: CASSAGGYQPQHF. The DNA of the CDR3 is TGTGCCAGTAGCGCCGGAGGGTATCAGCCCCAGCATTTT.

In its sample, this clone was seen a few times. The chain couples TRBV7-3 to TRBJ1-1; weak D call: TRBD1 (5 bases). The length of the CDR3 is 13 residues. Germline V lookup: CDR1 SGHTA, CDR2 FQGTGA. The ends were cut back, 3 bases at V and 4 bases at J, with 9 bases in the middle. The CDR3 DNA reads as TGTGCCAGCAGCTTCCTTCAGGGCACTGAAGCTTTCTTT. This translates into CASSFLQGTEAFF.

The chain couples TRBV19 to TRBJ1-1; 9 bases are a match to TRBD1. CDR1 and CDR2 (germline): LNHDA, SQIVND (reference sequence). The CDR3 loop spans 16 amino acids. V shed 5 bases and J 1 base; nucleotides not matched to a gene: 8. CDR3 nucleotides: TGTGCCAGTAGTCCCTCCGGGACAGGGAGGAACACTGAAGCTTTCTTT. It is translated as CASSPSGTGRNTEAFF.

V is TRBV9 and J is TRBJ2-5; maybe TRBD2 (6 bases). The J call is in doubt because the DNA end fits TRBJ2-7 better. The CDR3 runs to 14 residues. The V gene's germline CDR1 is SGDLS and CDR2 YYNGEE. The CDR3 DNA reads TGTGCCAGCAGCGTCGGGGTAGCGGAATACGAGCAGTACTTC. This gives the protein CASSVGVAEYEQYF.

The chain uses TRBV7-3 and TRBJ1-4; no firm D call. Trimming stripped 5 bases from V and 4 bases from J, with 11 bases between. The length of the CDR3 is 14 residues. Germline CDR1 reads SGHTA; CDR2 reads FQGTGA. CDR3 bases: TGTGCCAGCAGCCCTACGGGTAATAATGAAAAACTGTTTTTT. Residues: CASSPTGNNEKLFF. The whole variable domain, remainder taken from reference TRBV7-3 and TRBJ1-4, is GAGVSQTPSNKVTEKGKYVELRCDPISGHTALYWYRQSLGQGPEFLIYFQGTGAADDSGLPNDRFFAVRPEGSVSTLKIQRTERGDSAVYLCASSPTGNNEKLFFGSGTQLSVL.

This clone was found a few times. The chain is built from TRBV6-4 and TRBJ2-1, with 8 bases fitting TRBD2. Germline V gene sequence: CDR1 MRHNA, CDR2 SNTAGT. Trimming at V came to 6 bases and at J to 2 bases, leaving 21 bases not matched to a gene. The CDR3 contains 20 residues. The CDR3 DNA is TGTGCCAGCAGGCCAAAAGCGGGGGCCGCGCTAACATCCACCTACAATGAGCAGTTCTTC. Amino acids: CASRPKAGAALTSTYNEQFF.

This clone appeared a few times. V and J are TRBV2 and TRBJ2-7; possibly TRBD2 for D (6 bases). Germline values: CDR1 SNHLY, CDR2 FYNNEI. The CDR3 is made up of 15 amino acids. V shed 4 bases and J shed 7 bases, with 20 bases lying between them. The CDR3 loop reads CASSAQGLPTAEQYF. CDR3 nucleotides: TGTGCCAGCAGTGCCCAAGGACTACCCACGGCGGAGCAGTACTTC.